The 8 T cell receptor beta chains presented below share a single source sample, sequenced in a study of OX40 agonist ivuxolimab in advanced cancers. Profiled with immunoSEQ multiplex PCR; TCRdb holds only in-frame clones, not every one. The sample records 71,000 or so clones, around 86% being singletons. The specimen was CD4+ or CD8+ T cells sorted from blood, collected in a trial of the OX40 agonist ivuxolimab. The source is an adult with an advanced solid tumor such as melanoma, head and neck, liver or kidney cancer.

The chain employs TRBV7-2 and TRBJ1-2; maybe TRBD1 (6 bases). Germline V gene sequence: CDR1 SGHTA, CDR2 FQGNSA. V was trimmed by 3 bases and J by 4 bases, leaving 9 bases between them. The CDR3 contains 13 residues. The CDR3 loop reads CASSLTGAYGYTF. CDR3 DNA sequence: TGTGCCAGCAGCTTGACAGGTGCCTATGGCTACACCTTC.

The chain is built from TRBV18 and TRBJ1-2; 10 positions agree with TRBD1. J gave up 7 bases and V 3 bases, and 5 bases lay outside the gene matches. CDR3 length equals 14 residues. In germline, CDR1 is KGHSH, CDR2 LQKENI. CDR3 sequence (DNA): TGTGCCAGCTCACCGTCTGGGACAGGGGCTGGCTACACCTTC. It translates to CASSPSGTGAGYTF.

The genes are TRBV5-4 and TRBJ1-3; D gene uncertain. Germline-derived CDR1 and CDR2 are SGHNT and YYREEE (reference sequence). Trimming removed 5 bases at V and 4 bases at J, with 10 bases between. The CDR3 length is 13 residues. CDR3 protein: CASSLPQGNTIYF. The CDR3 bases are TGTGCCAGCAGTCTTCCACAGGGAAACACCATATATTTT.

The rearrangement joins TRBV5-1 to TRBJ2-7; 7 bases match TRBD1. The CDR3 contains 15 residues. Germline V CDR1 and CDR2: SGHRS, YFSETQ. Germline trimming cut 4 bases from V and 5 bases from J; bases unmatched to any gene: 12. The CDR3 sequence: CASSPPRTGPDEQYF. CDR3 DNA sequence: TGCGCCAGCAGCCCCCCCCGGACAGGCCCGGACGAGCAGTACTTC.

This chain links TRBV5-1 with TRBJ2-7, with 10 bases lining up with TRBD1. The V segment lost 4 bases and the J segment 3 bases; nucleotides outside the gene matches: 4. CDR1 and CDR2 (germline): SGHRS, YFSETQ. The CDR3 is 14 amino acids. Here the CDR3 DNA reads TGCGCCAGCAGCCTACGGACAGGGGGCTACGAGCAGTACTTC. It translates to CASSLRTGGYEQYF.

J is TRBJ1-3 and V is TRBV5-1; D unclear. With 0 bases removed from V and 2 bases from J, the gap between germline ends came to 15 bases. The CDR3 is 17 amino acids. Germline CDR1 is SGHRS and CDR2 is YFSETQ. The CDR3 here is CASSLAGRVSPGNTIYF. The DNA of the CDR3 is TGCGCCAGCAGCTTGGCCGGACGGGTTAGCCCTGGAAACACCATATATTTT. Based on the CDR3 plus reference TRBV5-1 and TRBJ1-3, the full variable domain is KAGVTQTPRYLIKTRGQQVTLSCSPISGHRSVSWYQQTPGQGLQFLFEYFSETQRNKGNFPGRFSGRQFSNSRSEMNVSTLELGDSALYLCASSLAGRVSPGNTIYFGEGSWLTVV.

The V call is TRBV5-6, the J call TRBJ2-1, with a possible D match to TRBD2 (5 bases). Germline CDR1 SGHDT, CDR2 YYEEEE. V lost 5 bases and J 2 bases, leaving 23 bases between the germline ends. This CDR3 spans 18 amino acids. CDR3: CASRGSSSQTFPYNEQFF. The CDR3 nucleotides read TGTGCCAGCAGGGGGAGTAGCTCCCAGACCTTTCCCTACAATGAGCAGTTCTTC.

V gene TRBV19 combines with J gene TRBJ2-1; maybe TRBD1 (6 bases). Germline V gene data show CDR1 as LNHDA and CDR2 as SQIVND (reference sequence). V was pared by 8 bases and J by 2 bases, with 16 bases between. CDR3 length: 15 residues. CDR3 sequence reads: CASGPDRFTYNEQFF. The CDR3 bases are TGTGCCAGTGGGCCCGACAGGTTCACCTACAATGAGCAGTTCTTC.